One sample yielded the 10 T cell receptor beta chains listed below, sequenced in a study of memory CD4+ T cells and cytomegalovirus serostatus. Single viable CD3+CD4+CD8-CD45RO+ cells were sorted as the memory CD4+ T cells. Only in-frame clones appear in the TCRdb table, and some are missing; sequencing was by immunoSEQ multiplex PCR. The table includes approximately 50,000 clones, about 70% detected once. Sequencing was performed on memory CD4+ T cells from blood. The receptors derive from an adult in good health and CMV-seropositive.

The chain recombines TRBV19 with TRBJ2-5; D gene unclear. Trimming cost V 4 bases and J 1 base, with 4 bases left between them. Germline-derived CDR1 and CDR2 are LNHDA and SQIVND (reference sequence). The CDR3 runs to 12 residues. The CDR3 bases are TGTGCCAGTAGTAGAGTCCAAGAGACCCAGTACTTC. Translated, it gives CASSRVQETQYF. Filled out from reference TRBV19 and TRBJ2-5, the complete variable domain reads DGGITQSPKYLFRKEGQNVTLSCEQNLNHDAMYWYRQDPGQGLRLIYYSQIVNDFQKGDIAEGYSVSREKKESFPLTVTSAQKNPTAFYLCASSRVQETQYFGPGTRLLVL.

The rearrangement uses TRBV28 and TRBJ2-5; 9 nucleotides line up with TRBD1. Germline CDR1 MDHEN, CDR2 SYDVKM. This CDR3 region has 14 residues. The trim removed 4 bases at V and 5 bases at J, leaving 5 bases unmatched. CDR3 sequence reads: CASSWGQGGETQYF. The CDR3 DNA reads TGTGCCAGCAGTTGGGGACAGGGAGGGGAGACCCAGTACTTC.

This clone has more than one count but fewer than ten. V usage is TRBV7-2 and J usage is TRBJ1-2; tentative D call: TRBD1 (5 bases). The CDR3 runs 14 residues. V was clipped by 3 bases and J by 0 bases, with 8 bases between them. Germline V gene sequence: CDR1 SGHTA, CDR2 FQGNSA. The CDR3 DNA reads TGTGCCAGCAGCTTGGCGACAGCTAACTATGGCTACACCTTC. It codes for CASSLATANYGYTF. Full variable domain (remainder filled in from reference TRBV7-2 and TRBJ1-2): GAGVSQSPSNKVTEKGKDVELRCDPISGHTALYWYRQSLGQGLEFLIYFQGNSAPDKSGLPSDRFSAERTGGSVSTLTIQRTQQEDSAVYLCASSLATANYGYTFGSGTRLTVV.

The CDR3 coding sequence is TGTGCCAGTACTACGATGTTTAGCAATCAGCCCCAGCATTTT. Translating it yields CASTTMFSNQPQHF. This chain links TRBV19 with TRBJ1-5; unclear D gene. The V gene's germline CDR1 is LNHDA and CDR2 SQIVND (reference sequence). The CDR3 spans 14 residues. The V and J ends lost 7 bases and 0 bases respectively, with 10 bases between them.

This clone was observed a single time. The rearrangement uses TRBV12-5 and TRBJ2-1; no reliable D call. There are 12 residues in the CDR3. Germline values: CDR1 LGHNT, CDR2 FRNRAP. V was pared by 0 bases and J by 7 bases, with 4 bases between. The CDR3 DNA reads TGTGCTAGTGGTTTGGTAAGAAATGAGCAGTTCTTC. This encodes CASGLVRNEQFF.

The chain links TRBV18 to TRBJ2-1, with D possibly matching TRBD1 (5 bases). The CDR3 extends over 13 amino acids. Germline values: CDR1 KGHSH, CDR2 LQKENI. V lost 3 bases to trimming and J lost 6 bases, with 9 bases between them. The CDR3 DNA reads TGTGCCAGCTCACCTTCAGGGCGCAATGAGCAGTTCTTC. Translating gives CASSPSGRNEQFF.

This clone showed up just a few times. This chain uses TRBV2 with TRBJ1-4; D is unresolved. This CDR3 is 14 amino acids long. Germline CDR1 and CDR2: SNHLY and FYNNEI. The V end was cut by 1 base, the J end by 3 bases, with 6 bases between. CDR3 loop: CASSEVVANEKLFF. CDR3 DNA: TGTGCCAGCAGTGAAGTTGTAGCTAATGAAAAACTGTTTTTT.

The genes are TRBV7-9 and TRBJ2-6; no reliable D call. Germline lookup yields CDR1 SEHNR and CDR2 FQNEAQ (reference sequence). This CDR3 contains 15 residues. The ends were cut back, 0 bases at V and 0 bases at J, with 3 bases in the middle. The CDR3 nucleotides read TGTGCCAGCAGCTTAGCGGCCTCTGGGGCCAACGTCCTGACTTTC. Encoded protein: CASSLAASGANVLTF. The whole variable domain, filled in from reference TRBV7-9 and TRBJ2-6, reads DTGVSQNPRHKITKRGQNVTFRCDPISEHNRLYWYRQTLGQGPEFLTYFQNEAQLEKSRLLSDRFSAERPKGSFSTLEIQRTEQGDSAMYLCASSLAASGANVLTFGAGSRLTVL.

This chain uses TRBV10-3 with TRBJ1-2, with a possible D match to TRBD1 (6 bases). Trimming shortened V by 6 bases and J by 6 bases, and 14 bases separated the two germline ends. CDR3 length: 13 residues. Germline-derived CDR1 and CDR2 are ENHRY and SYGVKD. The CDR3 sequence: CAIRDGGADGYTF. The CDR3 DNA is TGTGCCATCAGGGATGGGGGGGCTGATGGCTACACCTTC.

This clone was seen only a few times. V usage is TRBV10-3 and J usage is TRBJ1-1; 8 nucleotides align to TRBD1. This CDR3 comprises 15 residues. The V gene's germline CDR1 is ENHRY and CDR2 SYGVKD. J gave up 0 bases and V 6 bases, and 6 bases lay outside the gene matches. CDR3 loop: CAIRDRDRMNTEAFF. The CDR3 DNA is TGTGCCATCAGAGACCGGGACAGGATGAACACTGAAGCTTTCTTT.